The text below deals with one TCR beta chain. Its antigen is unidentified. The data are from a study of shared clonotypes between healthy human individuals. Study context: A couple of women and a few men aged 18 to 49 made up the donors.

Original handling: ImmunoSEQ yielded junction-only sequences lacking quality scores, so filtering differed. Some clones are missing from TCRdb's copy, which holds only in-frame ones; the method was immunoSEQ multiplex PCR. Clone size and the V and J calls come from that table; the DNA yielded D and trimming. The data hold fewer than 850,000 clones, with 90% observed a single time. Free of recent acute infections or vaccinations, the donors were healthy HIV-negative adults. The study, taken as a whole, reports: A handful of donors had 4% to 6.5% of their naive CD4 clonotypes in common.

Trimming removed 5 bases from V and 1 base from J, with 12 bases in between. CDR3 length equals 14 residues. CDR1 is SGHTA, CDR2 FQGTGA, per germline. V is TRBV7-3 and J is TRBJ2-7; D tentatively fits TRBD1 or TRBD2 (5 bases each). Sequencing was performed on memory CD8+ T cells from PBMCs. Subset specified: CD45RO+ cells pooled with CCR7-negative TemRA cells. This TCR derives from a man aged 18 to 35 in good health. Some clones in this sample may be carry-over from other donors' samples. The CDR3 loop is CASSEGFGSYEQYF. CDR3 DNA sequence: TGTGCCAGCAGCGAGGGGTTCGGGTCCTACGAGCAGTACTTC.